This entry lists 28 T cell receptor beta chains sequenced from one sample in a study of blood T cell repertoires in COVID-19. This table comes from immunoSEQ multiplex PCR, and its TCRdb copy is limited to in-frame clones, with some not included. This table holds under 150,000 clones, about four fifths found once. Input material: peripheral blood. The receptors were sampled from a human donor in a cohort sampled during active COVID-19.

The V call is TRBV6-5, the J call TRBJ1-2, with D unclear. The germline V and J ends were trimmed by 6 bases and 0 bases, with 11 bases remaining between them. CDR1 is MNHEY and CDR2 is SVGAGI in the germline V gene. The CDR3 loop spans 14 amino acids. CDR3 coding DNA: TGTGCCAGCAGGGAGACCCCTCCTAACTATGGCTACACCTTC. This gives the protein CASRETPPNYGYTF.

The chain links TRBV19 to TRBJ1-2; TRBD1 might be the D (6 bases). Deletions cut 3 bases from V and 4 bases from J, with 12 bases between. CDR1 is LNHDA and CDR2 is SQIVND in the germline V gene (reference sequence). The CDR3 contains 14 residues. The CDR3 spells CASSIRLDSYGYTF. Here the CDR3 DNA reads TGTGCCAGTAGTATCCGGTTGGACAGCTATGGCTACACCTTC.

The chain links TRBV5-1 to TRBJ2-7; TRBD1 matches at 10 bases. The germline gives CDR1 SGHRS, CDR2 YFSETQ. This CDR3 spans 16 amino acids. V shed 1 base, J shed 7 bases, and the junction held 11 bases outside the gene matches. The CDR3 here is CASSLLRTGGLLEQYF. CDR3 in DNA: TGCGCCAGCAGCTTGCTCAGGACAGGGGGACTCCTTGAGCAGTACTTC.

The chain combines TRBV5-1 with TRBJ2-2, with D possibly being TRBD1 (6 bases). Germline V gene sequence: CDR1 SGHRS, CDR2 YFSETQ. The CDR3 spans 17 residues. V gave up 2 bases and J gave up 1 base, with 15 bases separating them. CDR3: CASSLYGQGRNTGELFF. The CDR3 DNA reads as TGCGCCAGCAGCTTATATGGGCAGGGGCGGAACACCGGGGAGCTGTTTTTT.

The chain has TRBV14 and TRBJ1-3; D may be TRBD1 (6 bases). Trimming removed 4 bases from V and 4 bases from J, with 20 bases in between. Germline V CDR1 and CDR2: SGHDN, FVKESK. This CDR3 has 17 amino acids. The CDR3 spells CASSPWTVGTSGNTIYF. The CDR3 DNA reads as TGTGCCAGCAGCCCCTGGACAGTCGGCACCTCAGGAAACACCATATATTTT.

V is TRBV25-1 and J is TRBJ2-7, with TRBD2 identical over 9 bases. The CDR3 contains 14 residues. V was pared by 4 bases and J by 2 bases, with 3 bases of the junction left unmatched. Germline V gene sequence: CDR1 MGHDK, CDR2 SYGVNS. The CDR3 protein is CASSVRGGAYEQYF. The DNA for the CDR3 is TGTGCCAGCAGTGTTCGCGGGGGGGCCTACGAGCAGTACTTC.

This clone showed up just once. The V call is TRBV5-1, the J call TRBJ2-7, with 7 positions matching TRBD1. V shed 4 bases, J shed 3 bases, and the junction held 4 bases outside the gene matches. This CDR3 has 13 amino acids. The V gene's germline CDR1 is SGHRS and CDR2 YFSETQ. CDR3 bases: TGCGCCAGCAGCCGGGACAGAGACTACGAGCAGTACTTC. Translated: CASSRDRDYEQYF.

The chain recombines TRBV24-1 with TRBJ2-3; possibly TRBD2 for D (6 bases). Deletions cut 2 bases from V and 5 bases from J, with 10 bases between. Germline CDR1 reads KGHDR; CDR2 reads SFDVKD. CDR3 length equals 14 residues. CDR3 nucleotides: TGTGCCACCAGTGATTCGGGGGTTCTAGATACGCAGTATTTT. This gives the protein CATSDSGVLDTQYF.

The V call is TRBV12-2, the J call TRBJ1-4; the table's D call, TRBD1, has no DNA check behind it. TRBV12-2 corresponds to a pseudogene. CDR3 size: 17 residues. CDR3 region: CASPFPDRQATNEKLFF. CDR3 sequence (DNA): TGTGCAAGCCCCTTCCCAGACAGACAGGCAACTAATGAAAAACTGTTTTTT.

This sequence joins TRBV18 and TRBJ1-5; the D is unclear. Germline V CDR1 and CDR2: KGHSH, LQKENI. The CDR3 runs to 16 residues. The ends were cut back, 4 bases at V and 6 bases at J, with 19 bases in the middle. CDR3 region: CASSLTGPQTGQPQHF. Here the CDR3 DNA reads TGTGCCAGCTCACTGACGGGTCCACAAACCGGTCAGCCCCAGCATTTT.

The gene calls are TRBV7-2 and TRBJ1-1, with 10 bases fitting TRBD1. This CDR3 is 15 amino acids long. In germline, CDR1 is SGHTA, CDR2 FQGNSA. Germline trimming cut 5 bases from V and 5 bases from J; bases unmatched to any gene: 8. The CDR3 here is CASSATGGAYTEAFF. In DNA, the CDR3 is TGTGCCAGCAGCGCGACAGGGGGCGCTTATACTGAAGCTTTCTTT.

The chain recombines TRBV6-5 with TRBJ1-6; D unresolved. CDR3 size: 12 residues. Germline lookup yields CDR1 MNHEY and CDR2 SVGAGI. V lost 6 bases, J lost 7 bases, and 7 bases lay in between. CDR3 region: CASRGLNSPLHF. CDR3 bases: TGTGCCAGCAGGGGCCTGAATTCACCCCTCCACTTT.

This chain links TRBV6-5 with TRBJ1-3; D is undetermined. V was shortened by 10 bases and J by 0 bases, with 13 bases between the two germline ends. The CDR3 is made up of 14 amino acids. The germline V gene encodes CDR1 MNHEY and CDR2 SVGAGI. DNA for the CDR3: TGTGCCACCGCAACCACGAGCTCTGGAAACACCATATATTTT. This translates into CATATTSSGNTIYF.

The J gene is TRBJ1-2, the V gene TRBV4-1; 8 nucleotides align to TRBD1. Looked up from germline, CDR1 is MGHRA and CDR2 is YSYEKL. This CDR3 comprises 14 residues. The J segment lost 4 bases and the V segment lost 0 bases, leaving 1 base of the junction unmatched. CDR3 coding DNA: TGCGCCAGCAGCCAAGAGGGGACAGGCTATGGCTACACCTTC. Protein: CASSQEGTGYGYTF.

The rearrangement uses TRBV4-2 and TRBJ2-1; 9 bases match TRBD2. V shed 0 bases, J shed 6 bases, and the junction held 6 bases outside the gene matches. CDR3 length equals 16 residues. Germline-derived CDR1 and CDR2 are LGHNA and YNFKEQ. The CDR3 protein is CASSQDRAGGRNEQFF. The CDR3 DNA sequence: TGTGCCAGCAGCCAAGATCGAGCGGGGGGCCGCAATGAGCAGTTCTTC.

The J gene is TRBJ2-5, the V gene TRBV3-1 (or the pseudogene TRBV3-2); no firm D call. Germline lookup yields CDR1 LGHDT and CDR2 YNNKEL (reference sequence). This CDR3 comprises 15 residues. Trimming took 0 bases from V and 0 from J, leaving 8 bases between them. As DNA, the CDR3 is TGTGCCAGCAGCCAAGATGCGGCTAACCAAGAGACCCAGTACTTC. It is translated as CASSQDAANQETQYF.

This rearrangement joins TRBV19 to TRBJ2-4, with TRBD1 as a possible D gene (5 bases). From germline, CDR1 is LNHDA and CDR2 SQIVND (reference sequence). This CDR3 spans 14 amino acids. Between the trimmed V and J ends, which lost 5 bases and 9 bases, there was a span of 17 bases. The CDR3 nucleotides read TGTGCCAGTAGTGGTCTCAGGGCCGCCGGCATTCAGTACTTC. The encoded protein is CASSGLRAAGIQYF.

The gene calls are TRBV7-6 and TRBJ2-2; the D is unclear. The germline gives CDR1 SGHVS, CDR2 FNYEAQ. This CDR3 region has 12 residues. V was clipped by 5 bases and J by 5 bases, with 6 bases between them. In DNA, the CDR3 is TGTGCCAGCAGCCCCCCGACCGGGGAGCTGTTTTTT. Residues: CASSPPTGELFF. The whole variable domain, filled in from reference TRBV7-6 and TRBJ2-2, reads GAGVSQSPRYKVTKRGQDVALRCDPISGHVSLYWYRQALGQGPEFLTYFNYEAQQDKSGLPNDRFSAERPEGSISTLTIQRTEQRDSAMYRCASSPPTGELFFGEGSRLTVL.

DNA of the CDR3: TGTGCCAGCAGCCTCTCCGGGACAGGGGTCAATGAGCAGTTCTTC. Its translation: CASSLSGTGVNEQFF. J is TRBJ2-1 and V is TRBV6-5; 10 bases fit TRBD1. CDR1 and CDR2 (germline): MNHEY, SVGAGI. This CDR3 comprises 15 residues. V dropped 6 bases and J dropped 6; count of bases not matched to a gene: 8.

This clone was observed a single time. The chain recombines TRBV7-8 with TRBJ2-5; D unresolved. Trimming shortened V by 7 bases and J by 5 bases, and 17 bases separated the two germline ends. The CDR3 contains 14 residues. CDR1 and CDR2 from the germline V gene are SGHVS and FQNEAQ. The CDR3 region is CASNRAAVMETQYF. The CDR3 region has the DNA TGTGCCAGCAACCGGGCCGCGGTCATGGAGACCCAGTACTTC.

The chain couples TRBV6-5 to TRBJ1-6, with unresolved D. The CDR3 consists of 12 residues. Germline V gene lookup returns CDR1 MNHEY and CDR2 SVGAGI. Trimming took 2 bases from V and 8 from J, leaving 4 bases between them. DNA of the CDR3: TGTGCCAGCAGTTACCGGGATTCACCCCTCCACTTT. It specifies CASSYRDSPLHF.

The chain carries TRBV9 and TRBJ1-4; no definite D call. Trimming left V 4 bases short and J 8 bases short, with 21 bases between. The germline gives CDR1 SGDLS, CDR2 YYNGEE. This CDR3 has 16 amino acids. The CDR3 DNA reads TGTGCCAGCAGCCCTCGAGGAGAGGGTATTTGGGAAAAACTGTTTTTT. Protein: CASSPRGEGIWEKLFF.

The chain employs TRBV15 and TRBJ2-1, with D possibly being TRBD2 (5 bases). Germline CDR1 and CDR2: LNHNV and YYDKDF (reference sequence). The CDR3 has 13 residues. V lost 0 bases, J lost 7 bases, and 7 bases lay in between. CDR3 amino acids: CATSRDPGNEQFF. DNA of the CDR3: TGTGCCACCAGCAGAGATCCGGGGAATGAGCAGTTCTTC.

This chain joins TRBV9 and TRBJ1-2, with D perhaps matching TRBD1 (6 bases). The CDR3 contains 14 residues. V lost 0 bases and J 11 bases, leaving 17 bases between the germline ends. CDR1 SGDLS and CDR2 YYNGEE come from the germline V gene. CDR3 nucleotides: TGTGCCAGCAGCGTAGCGGCAGGGGTCCCGTGGTACACCTTC. Translating gives CASSVAAGVPWYTF. The whole variable domain, filled in from reference TRBV9 and TRBJ1-2, reads DSGVTQTPKHLITATGQRVTLRCSPRSGDLSVYWYQQSLDQGLQFLIQYYNGEERAKGNILERFSAQQFPDLHSELNLSSLELGDSALYFCASSVAAGVPWYTFGSGTRLTVV.

V is TRBV30 and J is TRBJ1-6; possibly TRBD1 for D (5 bases). Germline values: CDR1 GTSNPN, CDR2 SVGIG (reference sequence). The V end was cut by 0 bases, the J end by 3 bases, with 6 bases between. This CDR3 has 14 amino acids. The CDR3 loop reads CAWSVGGYNSPLHF. Written as DNA, the CDR3 is TGTGCCTGGAGTGTCGGGGGCTATAATTCACCCCTCCACTTT.

This chain links TRBV25-1 with TRBJ1-2; perhaps TRBD1 as D (6 bases). V was trimmed by 2 bases and J by 6 bases, leaving 10 bases between them. CDR1 MGHDK and CDR2 SYGVNS come from the germline V gene. The CDR3 has 13 residues. The CDR3 protein is CASSEGQSNGYTF. The CDR3 bases are TGTGCCAGCAGTGAAGGACAGTCGAATGGCTACACCTTC.

This clone was seen a handful of times. The genes are TRBV30 and TRBJ1-6, with 7 bases matching TRBD1. The CDR3 runs to 14 residues. Germline assignment: CDR1 GTSNPN and CDR2 SVGIG (reference sequence). The junction had 9 bases not matched to a gene; V was cut back by 4 bases and J by 9 bases. For the CDR3, the DNA is TGTGCCTGGAAATCGGGGACAGTCACTTCACCCCTCCACTTT. Protein: CAWKSGTVTSPLHF.

The chain uses TRBV5-1 and TRBJ2-5; D is possibly TRBD2 (7 bases). The ends were cut back, 7 bases at V and 2 bases at J, with 21 bases in the middle. This CDR3 spans 16 amino acids. Germline lookup yields CDR1 SGHRS and CDR2 YFSETQ. The CDR3 nucleotides read TGCGCCAGCCGGCCCCGAGGGGGGGGCCTTCAAGAGACCCAGTACTTC. Translation: CASRPRGGGLQETQYF.